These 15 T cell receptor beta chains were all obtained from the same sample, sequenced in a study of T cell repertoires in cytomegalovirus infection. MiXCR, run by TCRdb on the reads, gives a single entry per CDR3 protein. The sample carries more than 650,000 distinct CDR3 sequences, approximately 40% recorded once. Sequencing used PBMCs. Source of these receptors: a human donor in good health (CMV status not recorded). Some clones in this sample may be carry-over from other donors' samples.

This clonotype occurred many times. CDR3 sequence: CASSPGQLQVGNTIYF. CDR3 bases: TGTGCCAGCAGCCCGGGACAGCTCCAGGTGGGAAACACCATATATTTT. The V call is TRBV7-2, the J call TRBJ1-3; 7 nucleotides agree with TRBD1. The CDR3 loop spans 16 amino acids. Trimming took 5 bases from V and 4 from J; bases not matched to a gene: 11. Germline assignment: CDR1 SGHTA and CDR2 FQGNSA.

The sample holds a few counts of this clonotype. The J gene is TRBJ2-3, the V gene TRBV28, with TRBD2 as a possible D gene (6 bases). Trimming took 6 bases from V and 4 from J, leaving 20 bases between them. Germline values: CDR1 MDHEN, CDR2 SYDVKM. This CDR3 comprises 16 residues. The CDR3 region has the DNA TGTGCCAGCAGCGGCGGCTGGCGGGACGTGTCAGATACGCAGTATTTT. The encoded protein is CASSGGWRDVSDTQYF.

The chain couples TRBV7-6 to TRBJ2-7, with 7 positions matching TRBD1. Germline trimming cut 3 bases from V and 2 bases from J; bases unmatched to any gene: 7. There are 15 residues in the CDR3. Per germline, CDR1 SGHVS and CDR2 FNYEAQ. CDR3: CASSFYEGATYEQYF. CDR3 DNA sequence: TGTGCCAGCAGCTTTTATGAGGGGGCCACCTACGAGCAGTACTTC.

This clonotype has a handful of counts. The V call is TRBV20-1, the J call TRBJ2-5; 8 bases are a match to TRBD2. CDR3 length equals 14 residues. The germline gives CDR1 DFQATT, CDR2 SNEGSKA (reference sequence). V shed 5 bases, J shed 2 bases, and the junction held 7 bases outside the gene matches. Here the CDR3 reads CSAAGGAGQETQYF. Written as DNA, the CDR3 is TGCAGTGCTGCGGGGGGCGCCGGACAAGAGACCCAGTACTTC.

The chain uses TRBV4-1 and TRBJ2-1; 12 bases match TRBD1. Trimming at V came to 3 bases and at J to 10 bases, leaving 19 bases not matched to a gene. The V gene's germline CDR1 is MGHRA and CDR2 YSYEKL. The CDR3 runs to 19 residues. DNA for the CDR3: TGCGCCAGCAGCCAGGGGACAGGGGGCTCCGGGACTAGCAGGAAGGAGCAGTTCTTC. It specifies CASSQGTGGSGTSRKEQFF.

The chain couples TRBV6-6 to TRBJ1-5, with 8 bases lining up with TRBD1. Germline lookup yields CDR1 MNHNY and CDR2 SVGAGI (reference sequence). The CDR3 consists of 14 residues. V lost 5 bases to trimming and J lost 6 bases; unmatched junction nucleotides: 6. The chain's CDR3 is CASSRTGGVQPQHF. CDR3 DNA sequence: TGTGCCAGCAGTAGAACAGGGGGTGTTCAGCCCCAGCATTTT.

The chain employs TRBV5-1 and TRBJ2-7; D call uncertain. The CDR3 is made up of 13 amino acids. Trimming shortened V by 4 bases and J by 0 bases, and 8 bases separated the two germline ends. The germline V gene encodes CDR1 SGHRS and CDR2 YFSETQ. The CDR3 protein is CASSTHGSYEQYF. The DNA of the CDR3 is TGCGCCAGCAGCACTCACGGCTCCTACGAGCAGTACTTC. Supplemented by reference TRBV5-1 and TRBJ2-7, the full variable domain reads KAGVTQTPRYLIKTRGQQVTLSCSPISGHRSVSWYQQTPGQGLQFLFEYFSETQRNKGNFPGRFSGRQFSNSRSEMNVSTLELGDSALYLCASSTHGSYEQYFGPGTRLTVT.

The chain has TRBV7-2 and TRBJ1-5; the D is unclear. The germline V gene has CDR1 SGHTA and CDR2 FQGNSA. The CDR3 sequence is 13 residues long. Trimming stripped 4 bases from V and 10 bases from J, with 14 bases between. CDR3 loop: CASSSTPSSPQHF. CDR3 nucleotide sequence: TGTGCCAGCAGCTCAACCCCTTCGTCCCCCCAGCATTTT.

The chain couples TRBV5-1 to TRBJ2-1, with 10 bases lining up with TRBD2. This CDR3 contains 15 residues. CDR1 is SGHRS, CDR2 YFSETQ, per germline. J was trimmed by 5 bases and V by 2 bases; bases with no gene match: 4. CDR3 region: CASSFLAGDHNEQFF. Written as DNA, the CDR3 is TGCGCCAGCAGCTTCCTAGCGGGAGACCACAATGAGCAGTTCTTC.

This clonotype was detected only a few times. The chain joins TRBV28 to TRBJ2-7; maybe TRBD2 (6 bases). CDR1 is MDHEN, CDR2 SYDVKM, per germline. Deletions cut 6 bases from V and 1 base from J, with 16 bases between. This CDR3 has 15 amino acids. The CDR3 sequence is CASSHIQGGSYEQYF. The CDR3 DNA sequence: TGTGCCAGCAGCCATATCCAGGGAGGTTCCTACGAGCAGTACTTC. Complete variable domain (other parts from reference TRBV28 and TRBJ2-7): DVKVTQSSRYLVKRTGEKVFLECVQDMDHENMFWYRQDPGLGLRLIYFSYDVKMKEKGDIPEGYSVSREKKERFSLILESASTNQTSMYLCASSHIQGGSYEQYFGPGTRLTVT.

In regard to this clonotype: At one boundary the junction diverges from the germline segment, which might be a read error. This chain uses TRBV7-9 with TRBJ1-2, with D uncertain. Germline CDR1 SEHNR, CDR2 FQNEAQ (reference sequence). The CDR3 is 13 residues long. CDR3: CASNLDIIYGYNF. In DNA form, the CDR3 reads TGTGCCAGCAACCTCGACATAATCTATGGCTACAACTTC.

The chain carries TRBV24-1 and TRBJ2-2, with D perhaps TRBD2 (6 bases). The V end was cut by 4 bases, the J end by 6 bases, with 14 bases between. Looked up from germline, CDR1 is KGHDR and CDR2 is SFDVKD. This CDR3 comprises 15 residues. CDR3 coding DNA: TGTGCCACCAGTGACCCCTCGACTAGACCCGGGGAGCTGTTTTTT. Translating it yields CATSDPSTRPGELFF.

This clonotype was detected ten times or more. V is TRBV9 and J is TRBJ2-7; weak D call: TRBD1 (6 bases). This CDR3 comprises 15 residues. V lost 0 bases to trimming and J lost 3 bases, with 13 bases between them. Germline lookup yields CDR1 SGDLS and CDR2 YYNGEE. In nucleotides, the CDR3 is TGTGCCAGCAGCGTAGTACCAGGGGCCAGCTACGAGCAGTACTTC. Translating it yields CASSVVPGASYEQYF.

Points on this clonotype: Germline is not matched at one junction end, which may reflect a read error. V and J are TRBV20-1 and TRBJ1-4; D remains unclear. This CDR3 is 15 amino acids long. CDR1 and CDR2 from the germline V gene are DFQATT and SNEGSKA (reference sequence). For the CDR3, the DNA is TGCAGTTCTAGACCCAGACCGCCGGGTGGTGAAAAACTGTTTTTT. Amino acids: CSSRPRPPGGEKLFF.

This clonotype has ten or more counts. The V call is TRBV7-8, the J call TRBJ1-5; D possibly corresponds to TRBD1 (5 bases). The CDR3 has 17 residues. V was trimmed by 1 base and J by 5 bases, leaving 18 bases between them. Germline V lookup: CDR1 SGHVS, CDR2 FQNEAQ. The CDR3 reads CASSLGVVQGWDQPQHF. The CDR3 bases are TGTGCCAGCAGCTTAGGAGTAGTTCAGGGCTGGGATCAGCCCCAGCATTTT.